This note documents a single T cell receptor (beta chain) sequence. This entry belongs to a study of blood T cell repertoires in COVID-19. At the level of the study: Samples of COVID-19 (acute and convalescent) were obtained from the United States, Italy and Spain. Sources were T cells, B-cell-depleted T cells, or PBMCs; the material itself was cDNA or gDNA.

Seattle's cohort entered during active infection and was followed longitudinally. V was cut by 6 bases and J by 5 bases, with 10 bases left in between. This CDR3 is built from 12 residues. Germline CDR1 reads LNHDA; CDR2 reads SQIVND (reference sequence). Source study methods: Cell counts per sample came from amplifying reference gene primers. Here immunoSEQ multiplex PCR was the method, and the copy in TCRdb shows in-frame clones only, minus some. The V and J calls and clone size come from that table; D and trimming were worked out from the DNA. The table has fewer than 450,000 clones, approximately 89% seen once.

V and J are TRBV19 and TRBJ1-2; D is possibly TRBD1 (6 bases). The sequencing sample was made of peripheral blood. The receptor was isolated from a woman between 45 and 60 years old with COVID-19, enrolled during active disease. Here the CDR3 reads CASRLTGYGYTF. The DNA for the CDR3 is TGTGCCAGTAGATTGACAGGATATGGCTACACCTTC.